These T cell receptor beta chains were read from a single sample in a study of a mutant IDH1 vaccine in newly diagnosed glioma. Sequencing used immunoSEQ multiplex PCR; TCRdb keeps in-frame clones, though not all of them. The repertoire has over 95,000 clones, almost 90% of them found once; the top ten carry under 0.8%. These receptors lack a known antigen. The sample in question was PBMCs, obtained from a glioma patient whose treatment included an IDH1 peptide vaccine. Receptors were obtained from a woman aged 45-65 years with glioma. Both conserved end residues are part of each CDR3. The order of the fields is D gene, V gene, clone size, J gene, CDR3 DNA, CDR3 protein. The D gene is left open where the match is weak. The listing skips clone size in some rows; elsewhere it reads once, few, many or a size class.

>TRBD2|TRBV5-6|-|TRBJ2-1
TGTGCCAGCAGTTCGGGACTAGCGGAGACGGAGTCCTACAATGAGCAGTTCTTC
CASSSGLAETESYNEQFF
>TRBD1|TRBV6-1|once|TRBJ2-7
TGTGCCAGCAGTTGGACAGGAACCTACGAGCAGTACTTC
CASSWTGTYEQYF
>TRBD1|TRBV5-1|-|TRBJ2-7
TGCGCCAGCAGCCCGCAGACAGGGCCCTACGAGCAGTACTTC
CASSPQTGPYEQYF
>TRBD1|TRBV7-9|once|TRBJ1-5
TGTGCCACCACCCCAGGGGGGGTCAATCAGCCCCAGCATTTT
CATTPGGVNQPQHF
>-|TRBV6-4|-|TRBJ1-1
TGTGCCAGCAGCGAACAGGGAGGTACTGAAGCTTTCTTT
CASSEQGGTEAFF
>TRBD1|TRBV7-8|-|TRBJ2-7
TGTGCCAGCAGCTCACAGGGGGCTCGGTACGAGCAGTACTTC
CASSSQGARYEQYF
>TRBD2|TRBV11-2|-|TRBJ2-2
TGTGCCAGCAGCACCACTAGCGGGAGTGCCGGGGAGCTGTTTTTT
CASSTTSGSAGELFF
>-|TRBV6-1|-|TRBJ1-5
TGTGCCAGCAGTGAAGCTAACAGGGATAGTCAGCCCCAGCATTTT
CASSEANRDSQPQHF
>TRBD1|TRBV30|-|TRBJ1-6
TGTGCCTGGAGCCGGGCGGGACAGCATAATTCACCCCTCCACTTT
CAWSRAGQHNSPLHF
>-|TRBV28|-|TRBJ1-2
TGTGCCAGCAGTTTCAGGGCCAGGAGCTACACCTTC
CASSFRARSYTF
>-|TRBV28|-|TRBJ2-7
TGTGCCAGCAGAGGGAACCCCCTCTACGAGCAGTACTTC
CASRGNPLYEQYF